These 22 T cell receptor beta chains originate from one sample sequenced in a study of blood T cell repertoires in COVID-19. Method: immunoSEQ multiplex PCR; TCRdb's copy keeps in-frame clones and lacks some. The sample holds about 61,000 clones, 88% seen once. The sequenced material came from peripheral blood. These TCRs come from a human donor in a cohort sampled during active COVID-19.

The CDR3 DNA reads as TGCGCCAGCAGCCACCCCCTAGCGGGAGACCTCTACAATGAGCAGTTCTTC. Protein: CASSHPLAGDLYNEQFF. J is TRBJ2-1 and V is TRBV4-1; TRBD2 agrees at 10 bases. This CDR3 is 17 amino acids long. With 3 bases clipped from V and 3 bases from J, the junction kept 8 bases outside the gene matches. From germline, CDR1 is MGHRA and CDR2 YSYEKL.

This chain links TRBV10-3 with TRBJ1-2, with unresolved D. V shed 3 bases and J shed 4 bases, with 9 bases lying between them. Germline lookup yields CDR1 ENHRY and CDR2 SYGVKD. This CDR3 region has 13 residues. CDR3 in amino acids: CAISDGGGYGYTF. The DNA of the CDR3 is TGTGCCATCAGTGATGGAGGTGGCTATGGCTACACCTTC.

V is TRBV4-1 and J is TRBJ1-5; 7 nucleotides line up with TRBD1. V lost 4 bases and J lost 5; bases outside the gene matches: 8. CDR1 MGHRA and CDR2 YSYEKL come from the germline V gene. The length of the CDR3 is 15 residues. The CDR3 reads CASSPDKGAHQPQHF. In nucleotides, the CDR3 is TGCGCCAGCAGCCCTGATAAGGGGGCTCATCAGCCCCAGCATTTT.

The V gene is TRBV15, the J gene TRBJ1-1; TRBD1 might be the D (5 bases). The germline V gene encodes CDR1 LNHNV and CDR2 YYDKDF (reference sequence). This CDR3 region has 15 residues. Trimming took 0 bases from V and 1 from J, leaving 9 bases between them. The CDR3 DNA sequence: TGTGCCACCAGCAGAGATAGACAGACGAACACTGAAGCTTTCTTT. Amino acid sequence: CATSRDRQTNTEAFF.

V is TRBV7-9 and J is TRBJ1-1; 7 bases are shared with TRBD1. V was clipped by 6 bases and J by 9 bases; unmatched bases: 7. Germline V gene sequence: CDR1 SEHNR, CDR2 FQNEAQ (reference sequence). The CDR3 length is 12 residues. In DNA form, the CDR3 reads TGTGCCAGCAGTTTCGACAGGGCTAAAGCTTTCTTT. It translates to CASSFDRAKAFF.

The rearrangement uses TRBV3-1 (or the pseudogene TRBV3-2) and TRBJ2-1; TRBD1 matches 7 bases. With 4 bases clipped from V and 5 bases from J, the junction kept 8 bases outside the gene matches. The germline V gene encodes CDR1 LGHDT and CDR2 YNNKEL (reference sequence). The CDR3 spans 15 residues. This CDR3 reads CASSLRTGSNNEQFF. The CDR3 DNA sequence: TGTGCCAGCAGCCTTCGGACAGGATCAAACAATGAGCAGTTCTTC.

This chain uses TRBV19 with TRBJ2-7; TRBD1 aligns across 7 bases. The CDR3 is made up of 13 amino acids. Germline CDR1 and CDR2: LNHDA and SQIVND (reference sequence). J lost 3 bases, V lost 3 bases, and 2 bases had no gene match. The CDR3 DNA sequence: TGTGCCAGTAGTATCGGACAGGTCTACGAGCAGTACTTC. Protein sequence: CASSIGQVYEQYF.

The chain couples TRBV11-1 to TRBJ2-5; 8 bases are a match to TRBD2. Germline V gene sequence: CDR1 SGHAT, CDR2 FQDESV (reference sequence). The V segment lost 3 bases and the J segment 1 base; nucleotides outside the gene matches: 4. This CDR3 spans 15 amino acids. The CDR3 loop is CASSLLAGIQETQYF. The DNA for the CDR3 is TGTGCCAGCAGCTTGCTAGCGGGCATCCAAGAGACCCAGTACTTC.

This sequence joins TRBV12-3 or TRBV12-4 and TRBJ1-2; D remains unclear. Trimming stripped 6 bases from V and 5 bases from J, with 13 bases between. This CDR3 region has 13 residues. The CDR3 DNA sequence: TGTGCCAGCAGCCAGCGGACGGGGTATGGCTACACCTTC. It yields the protein CASSQRTGYGYTF.

Only a few counts were recorded for this clone. The genes are TRBV11-2 and TRBJ2-7, with 11 bases aligning to TRBD2. Trimming at V came to 5 bases and at J to 6 bases, leaving 6 bases not matched to a gene. Germline lookup yields CDR1 SGHAT and CDR2 FQNNGV. This CDR3 is built from 14 residues. CDR3 protein: CASSPALAGGEQYF. The CDR3 DNA follows: TGTGCCAGCAGCCCCGCGCTAGCGGGAGGCGAGCAGTACTTC. The complete variable domain, with remaining parts taken from reference TRBV11-2 and TRBJ2-7, reads EAGVAQSPRYKIIEKRQSVAFWCNPISGHATLYWYQQILGQGPKLLIQFQNNGVVDDSQLPKDRFSAERLKGVDSTLKIQPAKLEDSAVYLCASSPALAGGEQYFGPGTRLTVT.

The chain couples TRBV28 to TRBJ2-5; D call uncertain. Germline-derived CDR1 and CDR2 are MDHEN and SYDVKM. This CDR3 has 14 amino acids. With 3 bases removed from V and 4 bases from J, the gap between germline ends came to 12 bases. The CDR3 is CASSLAAGRETQYF. The CDR3 coding sequence is TGTGCCAGCAGTTTGGCGGCCGGAAGAGAGACCCAGTACTTC.

The J gene is TRBJ1-4, the V gene TRBV4-2; D unresolved. The CDR3 loop spans 15 amino acids. The ends were cut back, 1 base at V and 12 bases at J, with 18 bases in the middle. CDR1 LGHNA and CDR2 YNFKEQ come from the germline V gene. In DNA form, the CDR3 reads TGTGCCAGCAGCCAAGTTAGAGGCTCGGATATTCAACTGTTTTTT. Residues: CASSQVRGSDIQLFF.

V and J are TRBV4-3 and TRBJ2-5, with D possibly matching TRBD2 (6 bases). Trimming left V 4 bases short and J 2 bases short, with 14 bases between. This CDR3 region has 15 residues. The germline V gene has CDR1 LGHNA and CDR2 YSLEER. In DNA form, the CDR3 reads TGCGCCAGCAGCCCGGCTAGTAGCGGACAAGAGACCCAGTACTTC. Translating gives CASSPASSGQETQYF.

This clone appeared a single time. One end of the junction is discordant with germline, which a read error may explain. The V call is TRBV6-1, the J call TRBJ2-1; 11 positions match TRBD1. This CDR3 is 16 amino acids long. Per germline, CDR1 MNHNS and CDR2 SASEGT. CDR3 loop: CASSGLDRGRAYGGIF. Written as DNA, the CDR3 is TGTGCCAGCAGTGGCCTGGACAGGGGGCGCGCGTATGGAGGTATCTTC.

The chain combines TRBV6-1 with TRBJ1-4, with D perhaps TRBD1 (5 bases). The ends were cut back, 3 bases at V and 7 bases at J, with 15 bases in the middle. Looked up from germline, CDR1 is MNHNS and CDR2 is SASEGT. This CDR3 region has 15 residues. The chain's CDR3 is CASSDGGAGFEKLFF. CDR3 DNA: TGTGCCAGCAGTGATGGAGGGGCCGGGTTTGAAAAACTGTTTTTT.

J is TRBJ2-3 and V is TRBV1; the listed D gene, TRBD1, was not tested against the DNA. TRBV1 is a recognized pseudogene. This CDR3 region has 17 residues. The CDR3, as DNA: TGCACCAGCAGCCAAGACCCCTCCAGGCATTCCACAGATACGCAGTATTTT. Translating gives CTSSQDPSRHSTDTQYF.

The V and J genes are TRBV19 and TRBJ2-3; TRBD2 is a possible D gene (6 bases). Germline values: CDR1 LNHDA, CDR2 SQIVND (reference sequence). The CDR3 is made up of 14 amino acids. Trimming pared 5 bases from V and 1 base from J, leaving 10 bases between. The CDR3 here is CASSLTRGTDTQYF. For the CDR3, the DNA is TGTGCCAGTAGTTTGACTAGAGGCACAGATACGCAGTATTTT.

The rearrangement links TRBV5-1 to TRBJ1-5, with 7 bases identical to TRBD1. The length of the CDR3 is 18 residues. V lost 3 bases and J lost 0; bases outside the gene matches: 12. CDR1 and CDR2 (germline): SGHRS, YFSETQ. CDR3 in amino acids: CASSSTQGPEYSNQPQHF. As DNA, the CDR3 is TGCGCCAGCAGCTCTACACAGGGGCCAGAATATAGCAATCAGCCCCAGCATTTT.

The rearrangement uses TRBV2 and TRBJ1-1; the match to TRBD1 covers 7 bases. V lost 6 bases, J lost 4 bases, and 8 bases stayed unmatched. Germline V gene lookup returns CDR1 SNHLY and CDR2 FYNNEI. The CDR3 contains 14 residues. Here the CDR3 reads CASSTQGIGTEAFF. The CDR3 DNA sequence: TGTGCCAGCAGCACACAGGGGATTGGCACTGAAGCTTTCTTT.

The chain is built from TRBV3-1 (or the pseudogene TRBV3-2) and TRBJ1-5, with D perhaps matching TRBD1 (5 bases). Trimming cost V 4 bases and J 4 bases, with 17 bases left between them. This CDR3 is 16 amino acids long. The germline CDR1 and CDR2 sequences are LGHDT and YNNKEL (reference sequence). This chain's CDR3 is CASSPSRWGRNQPQHF. The DNA for the CDR3 is TGTGCCAGCAGCCCATCCCGTTGGGGGAGGAATCAGCCCCAGCATTTT.

Notes on this clone: The junction does not match germline at one end; this may be a read error. The V gene is TRBV7-7, the J gene TRBJ2-7, with D possibly TRBD1 on 5 matching bases. Germline values: CDR1 SSHAT, CDR2 FNYEAQ (reference sequence). The CDR3 is made up of 13 amino acids. This CDR3 is CASSLGATYEQYF. CDR3 bases: TGTGCTAGCAGCTTAGGGGCCACCTACGAGCAGTACTTC.

The chain is built from TRBV28 and TRBJ1-1, with 9 bases identical to TRBD1. The germline V gene encodes CDR1 MDHEN and CDR2 SYDVKM. The CDR3 loop spans 14 amino acids. The V segment lost 8 bases and the J segment 0 bases; nucleotides outside the gene matches: 4. The CDR3 DNA follows: TGTGCCAGCGGAACAGGGGGCTTGAACACTGAAGCTTTCTTT. Translated: CASGTGGLNTEAFF.